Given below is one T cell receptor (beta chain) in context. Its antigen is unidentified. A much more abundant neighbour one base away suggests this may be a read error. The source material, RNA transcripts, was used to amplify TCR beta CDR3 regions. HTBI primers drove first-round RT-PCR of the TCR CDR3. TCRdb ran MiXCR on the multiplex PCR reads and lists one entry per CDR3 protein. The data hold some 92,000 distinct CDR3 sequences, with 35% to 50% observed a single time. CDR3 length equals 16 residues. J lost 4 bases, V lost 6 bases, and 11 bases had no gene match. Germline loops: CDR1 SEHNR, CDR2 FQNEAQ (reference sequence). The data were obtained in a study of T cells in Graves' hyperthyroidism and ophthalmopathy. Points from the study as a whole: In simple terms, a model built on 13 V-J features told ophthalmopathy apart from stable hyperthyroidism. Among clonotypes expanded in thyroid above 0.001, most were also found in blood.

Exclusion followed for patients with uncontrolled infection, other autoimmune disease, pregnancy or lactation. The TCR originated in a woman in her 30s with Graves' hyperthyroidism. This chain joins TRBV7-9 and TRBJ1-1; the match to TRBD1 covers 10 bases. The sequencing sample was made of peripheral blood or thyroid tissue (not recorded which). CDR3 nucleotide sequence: TGTGCCAGCAGTGAACTGGGGACAGGGGTGGGCACTGAAGCTTTCTTT. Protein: CASSELGTGVGTEAFF.